The 15 T cell receptor beta chains below all came from one sample that was sequenced in a study of CD8 T cells in ankylosing spondylitis (dated 2017 in TCRdb). Study-wide conclusions, independent of this receptor: A TCR beta motif made up of seven or eight highly homologous amino acid variants appeared to be characteristic of blood from ankylosing spondylitis patients.

Libraries were constructed by 5' RACE. Sequencing took place on an Illumina HiSeq 2500. The public reads were quality trimmed at Q25 with fastp and then assembled into clones with MiXCR by TCRdb, keeping productive beta chains. Every distinct CDR3 protein forms one entry, paired with its most common genes and DNA. The sample contains over 700,000 distinct CDR3 sequences, roughly 19% of them found a single time. The ten largest make up over 15% of the sample. These receptors' targets are unknown. Source material: blood, either unsorted or a sorted T cell fraction (not recorded which). The receptors were sampled from a male donor with ankylosing spondylitis.

In its sample, this clonotype was seen a few times. The chain employs TRBV29-1 and TRBJ2-1, with D perhaps given as TRBD1 or TRBD2 (5 bases each). Germline assignment: CDR1 SQVTM and CDR2 ANQGSEA. Trimming took off 6 bases at V and 3 bases at J, with 15 bases between the two ends. This CDR3 spans 14 amino acids. CDR3 amino acids: CSVVLEGNYNEQFF. CDR3 nucleotides: TGCAGCGTCGTACTAGAGGGGAACTACAATGAGCAGTTCTTC.

The genes are TRBV7-2 and TRBJ1-5; TRBD1 aligns across 9 bases. The CDR3 runs to 14 residues. V gave up 5 bases and J gave up 5 bases; unmatched junction bases: 4. CDR1 is SGHTA, CDR2 FQGNSA, per germline. The CDR3 is CASSLRTGDQPQHF. CDR3 nucleotide sequence: TGTGCCAGCAGCCTGAGGACAGGGGATCAGCCCCAGCATTTT.

This clonotype was seen more than once but under ten times. The rearrangement links TRBV9 to TRBJ1-3; D uncertain. The CDR3 totals 15 residues. V was cut by 3 bases and J by 0 bases, with 10 bases left in between. Germline loops: CDR1 SGDLS, CDR2 YYNGEE. In DNA, the CDR3 is TGTGCCAGCAGCGAAGACGGGAGCTCTGGAAACACCATATATTTT. Translating it yields CASSEDGSSGNTIYF.

This clonotype has more than one count but fewer than ten. The rearrangement joins TRBV12-3 or TRBV12-4 to TRBJ1-2; 7 nucleotides line up with TRBD1. V shed 6 bases and J 2 bases; nucleotides not matched to a gene: 6. This CDR3 spans 14 amino acids. CDR3 sequence reads: CASRETGYNYGYTF. CDR3 coding DNA: TGTGCCAGCAGGGAGACAGGGTACAACTATGGCTACACCTTC.

This clonotype was seen only a few times. This chain links TRBV29-1 with TRBJ2-1; D remains ambiguous. The V and J ends lost 6 bases and 6 bases respectively, with 9 bases between them. Germline values: CDR1 SQVTM, CDR2 ANQGSEA. The CDR3 runs 11 residues. In DNA, the CDR3 is TGCAGCGTAGAGTTTTTCAATGAGCAGTTCTTC. The encoded protein is CSVEFFNEQFF.

This clonotype was detected a few times. The chain employs TRBV13 and TRBJ2-7, with D possibly TRBD1 on 5 matching bases. This CDR3 comprises 15 residues. Trimming removed 5 bases at V and 3 bases at J, with 17 bases between. CDR1 is PRHDT, CDR2 FYEKMQ, per germline (reference sequence). The CDR3 DNA follows: TGTGCCAGCAGCACAGGAGCTCCAAGACTCTACGAGCAGTACTTC. It is translated as CASSTGAPRLYEQYF.

A few counts support this clonotype. The chain couples TRBV28 to TRBJ2-3, with 13 positions matching TRBD2. The germline CDR1 and CDR2 sequences are MDHEN and SYDVKM. Trimming at V came to 5 bases and at J to 2 bases, leaving 7 bases not matched to a gene. The CDR3 is 17 residues long. The CDR3 region has the DNA TGTGCCAGCAGTGGCCTACTAGCGGGAGGGACCACAGATACGCAGTATTTT. Translation gives CASSGLLAGGTTDTQYF.

The genes are TRBV6-1 and TRBJ2-7; TRBD2 aligns across 10 bases. V shed 1 base, J shed 4 bases, and the junction held 10 bases outside the gene matches. The CDR3 is made up of 17 amino acids. Per the germline V gene, CDR1 is MNHNS and CDR2 is SASEGT. CDR3 loop: CASSEVRRLAGVYEQYF. CDR3 in DNA: TGTGCCAGCAGTGAAGTAAGGAGGCTAGCGGGGGTTTACGAGCAGTACTTC.

This clonotype was recorded a few times. V gene TRBV6-1 combines with J gene TRBJ1-3; 8 bases fit TRBD1. J lost 2 bases, V lost 8 bases, and 17 bases had no gene match. The CDR3 has 18 residues. Germline V CDR1 and CDR2: MNHNS, SASEGT. CDR3: CASLPSQGQGATGNTIYF. The CDR3 bases are TGTGCCAGCCTACCGTCTCAAGGGCAGGGGGCAACTGGAAACACCATATATTTT.

The chain couples TRBV7-2 to TRBJ2-3; perhaps TRBD2 as D (7 bases). The germline V gene encodes CDR1 SGHTA and CDR2 FQGNSA. CDR3 length: 15 amino acids. Trimming removed 8 bases from V and 3 bases from J, with 18 bases in between. The CDR3, as DNA: TGTGCCAGCGCCTTGGGAGGGGGGTCGACAGATACGCAGTATTTT. Translating gives CASALGGGSTDTQYF.

This chain uses TRBV3-1 with TRBJ2-5; possible D gene TRBD2, 5 bases. CDR1 LGHDT and CDR2 YNNKEL come from the germline V gene (reference sequence). The ends were cut back, 1 base at V and 7 bases at J, with 13 bases in the middle. This CDR3 region has 14 residues. CDR3 residues: CASSQVPGYGTQYF. DNA of the CDR3: TGTGCCAGCAGCCAAGTCCCGGGGTACGGGACCCAGTACTTC.

To note about this clonotype: Just one base apart from a much larger clone, this may be a read error. This chain connects TRBV29-1 to TRBJ1-1, with 8 positions matching TRBD1. The CDR3 covers 12 residues. V was pared by 3 bases and J by 5 bases, with 2 bases of the junction left unmatched. Germline-derived CDR1 and CDR2 are SQVTM and ANQGSEA. The DNA of the CDR3 is TGCAGCGTTGACAGGGGGCGGACTGAAGCTTTCTTT. This encodes CSVDRGRTEAFF. Together with reference TRBV29-1 and TRBJ1-1, the CDR3 gives the full variable domain: SAVISQKPSRDICQRGTSLTIQCQVDSQVTMMFWYRQQPGQSLTLIATANQGSEATYESGFVIDKFPISRPNLTFSTLTVSNMSPEDSSIYLCSVDRGRTEAFFGQGTRLTVV.

The chain has TRBV7-8 and TRBJ2-1, with D uncertain. Trimming took 5 bases from V and 9 from J, leaving 8 bases between them. The CDR3 length is 11 residues. Germline V gives CDR1 SGHVS, CDR2 FQNEAQ. The CDR3 spells CASSRRGEQFF. The CDR3 bases are TGTGCCAGCAGCCGCCGCGGTGAGCAGTTCTTC.

J is TRBJ2-1 and V is TRBV2; no clear D gene. The V and J ends lost 7 bases and 8 bases respectively, with 18 bases between them. CDR3 length: 14 amino acids. CDR1 and CDR2 from the germline V gene are SNHLY and FYNNEI. The chain's CDR3 is CASMGDNKYDEQFF. Written as DNA, the CDR3 is TGTGCCAGCATGGGTGACAATAAGTATGATGAGCAGTTCTTC.

This clonotype was found a few times. The rearrangement uses TRBV4-3 and TRBJ2-7; 10 bases line up with TRBD1. This CDR3 has 16 amino acids. CDR1 is LGHNA and CDR2 is YSLEER in the germline V gene. Losses at the gene ends were 1 base for V and 4 bases for J; bases not matched to a gene: 7. The CDR3 DNA reads as TGCGCCAGCAGCCAAGGTCCGGGACAGGGGAATTACGAGCAGTACTTC. This gives the protein CASSQGPGQGNYEQYF.